This T cell receptor (beta chain) was retrieved from a study of follicular helper T cells after annual influenza vaccination. Study-level background: Across the 2013-2014, 2014-2015 and 2015-2016 vaccination seasons, some subjects were resampled.

This clone was recorded once. Noted time point: 2014-2015 season, 7 days after vaccination. ICOS+CD38+ and ICOS-CD38- fractions were sorted from non-naive CD4+CXCR5+PD-1+ cells. The germline CDR1 and CDR2 sequences are MDHEN and SYDVKM. Trimming cost V 3 bases and J 8 bases, with 19 bases left between them. The CDR3 runs to 15 residues. TCRdb's table, derived via immunoSEQ multiplex PCR, lists solely in-frame clones and lacks some. This repertoire shows about 7,800 clones, roughly 85% found once; its top ten account for about 2%. This material consisted of CXCR5+ CD38- circulating T follicular helper cells from blood, taken 7 days after influenza vaccination. Indicated subset: circulating Tfh, non-naive CD4+CXCR5+PD-1+ (ICOS+CD38+ or ICOS-CD38-). This rearrangement joins TRBV28 to TRBJ1-1, with D perhaps matching TRBD1 (5 bases). The receptor comes from an adult who received the influenza vaccine. DNA of the CDR3: TGTGCCAGCAGTTTCTATGGGGCTGGAGGAATCGAAGCTTTCTTT. This translates into CASSFYGAGGIEAFF.